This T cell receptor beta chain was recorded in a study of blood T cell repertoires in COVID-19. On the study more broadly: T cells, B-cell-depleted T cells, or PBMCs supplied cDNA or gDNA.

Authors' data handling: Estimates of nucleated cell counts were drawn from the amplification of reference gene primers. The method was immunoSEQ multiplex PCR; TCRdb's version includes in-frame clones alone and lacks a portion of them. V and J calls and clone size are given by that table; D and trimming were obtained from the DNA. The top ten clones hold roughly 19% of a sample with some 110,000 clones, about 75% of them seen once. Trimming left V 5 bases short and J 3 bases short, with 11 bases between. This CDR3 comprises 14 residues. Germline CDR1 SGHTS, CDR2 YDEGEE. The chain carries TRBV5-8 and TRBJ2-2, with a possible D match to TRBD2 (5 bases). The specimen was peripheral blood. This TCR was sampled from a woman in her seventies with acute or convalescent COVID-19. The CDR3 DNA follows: TGTGCCAGCAGAACCCCGGGGTACACCGGGGAGCTGTTTTTT. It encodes CASRTPGYTGELFF.